This T cell receptor beta chain was identified in a study of blood T cell repertoires in COVID-19. Germline values: CDR1 SGHKS, CDR2 YYEKEE (reference sequence). CDR3 length: 15 amino acids. V trimming: 2 bases; J trimming: 1 base; junction bases outside the gene matches: 5. The Seattle patients, enrolled during active infection, were followed longitudinally. The assay was immunoSEQ multiplex PCR, and TCRdb's table has in-frame clones only and misses some. The sample contains roughly 260,000 clones, more than 85% of which appear only once. The chain combines TRBV5-5 with TRBJ2-7; 8 nucleotides align to TRBD2. The clonotype was recovered from a person aged 18-30 years with COVID-19, enrolled during active disease. The sequenced material came from peripheral blood. CDR3 sequence (DNA): TGTGCCAGCAGCTTAAAGCGGGAGAGATCCTACGAGCAGTACTTC. Translating gives CASSLKRERSYEQYF.